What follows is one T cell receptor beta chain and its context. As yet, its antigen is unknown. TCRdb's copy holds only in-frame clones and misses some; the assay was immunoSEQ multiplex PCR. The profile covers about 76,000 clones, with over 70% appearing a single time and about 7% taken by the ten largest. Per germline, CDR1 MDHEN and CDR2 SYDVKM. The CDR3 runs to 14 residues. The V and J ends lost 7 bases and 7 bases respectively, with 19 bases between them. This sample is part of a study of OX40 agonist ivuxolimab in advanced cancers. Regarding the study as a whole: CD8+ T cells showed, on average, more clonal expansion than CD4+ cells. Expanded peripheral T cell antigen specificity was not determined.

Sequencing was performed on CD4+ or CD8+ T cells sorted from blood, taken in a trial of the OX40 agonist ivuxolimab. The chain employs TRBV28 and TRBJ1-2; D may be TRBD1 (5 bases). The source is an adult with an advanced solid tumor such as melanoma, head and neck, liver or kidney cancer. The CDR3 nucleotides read TGTGCCAGCATCTCGGGGGGTACGCAAGGTGGCTACACCTTC. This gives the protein CASISGGTQGGYTF.